One sample yielded the 19 T cell receptor beta chains listed below, sequenced in a study of blood T cell repertoires in COVID-19. Sequenced by immunoSEQ multiplex PCR; TCRdb stores in-frame clones only, minus some. The sample yields 400,000 or so clones, around nine tenths seen once. The specimen was peripheral blood. The receptors were sampled from a man younger than 35 with COVID-19, enrolled during active disease.

This clone was seen just once. The genes are TRBV7-6 and TRBJ2-3, with 8 bases that match TRBD2. This CDR3 has 15 residues. CDR1 and CDR2 (germline): SGHVS, FNYEAQ. The ends lost 4 bases at V and 3 bases at J; junction bases unmatched: 6. The CDR3 sequence is CASSWQGGRTDTQYF. CDR3 DNA: TGTGCCAGCAGCTGGCAGGGCGGGAGGACAGATACGCAGTATTTT.

The CDR3 reads CASSLDRGGTEAFF. CDR3 DNA: TGTGCCAGCAGTTTAGACAGGGGAGGGACTGAAGCTTTCTTT. The rearrangement links TRBV6-5 to TRBJ1-1, with 8 nucleotides matching TRBD1. V lost 4 bases to trimming and J lost 5 bases; unmatched junction nucleotides: 6. The CDR3 covers 14 residues. Germline V gene data show CDR1 as MNHEY and CDR2 as SVGAGI.

This clone is a singleton in its sample. The chain joins TRBV5-6 to TRBJ1-6; TRBD1 agrees at 8 bases. The CDR3 has 16 residues. V lost 1 base, J lost 5 bases, and 5 bases stayed unmatched. Germline lookup yields CDR1 SGHDT and CDR2 YYEEEE. CDR3 bases: TGTGCCAGCAGCTTGACGGGGGACAGGCATAATTCACCCCTCCACTTT. Residues: CASSLTGDRHNSPLHF.

This chain uses TRBV6-5 with TRBJ2-4; 7 bases agree with TRBD2. The junction had 5 bases not matched to a gene; V was cut back by 6 bases and J by 0 bases. CDR3 size: 15 residues. Germline CDR1 reads MNHEY; CDR2 reads SVGAGI. DNA for the CDR3: TGTGCCAGCAGGCAAGCGGGACTAGCCAAAAACATTCAGTACTTC. This sequence encodes CASRQAGLAKNIQYF.

The chain couples TRBV7-2 to TRBJ2-5; D is possibly TRBD2 (5 bases). Per the germline V gene, CDR1 is SGHTA and CDR2 is FQGNSA. Trimming removed 5 bases at V and 0 bases at J, with 10 bases between. The length of the CDR3 is 14 residues. CDR3 in DNA: TGTGCCAGCAGCCGCTCGGGGAACCAAGAGACCCAGTACTTC. Translating it yields CASSRSGNQETQYF.

V is TRBV24-1 and J is TRBJ2-5; D not resolved. Trimming stripped 4 bases from V and 4 bases from J, with 6 bases between. The CDR3 runs to 12 residues. Germline V gene sequence: CDR1 KGHDR, CDR2 SFDVKD. The CDR3 DNA is TGTGCCACCAGTGACACTCTAGAGACCCAGTACTTC. It specifies CATSDTLETQYF.

The chain is built from TRBV2 and TRBJ1-2; D is perhaps TRBD1 (6 bases). Trimming removed 2 bases from V and 5 bases from J, with 9 bases in between. Germline V gene sequence: CDR1 SNHLY, CDR2 FYNNEI. CDR3 size: 13 residues. The CDR3 nucleotides read TGTGCCAGCAGTGAAATCAGGGGTTATGGCTACACCTTC. Protein: CASSEIRGYGYTF.

The chain combines TRBV7-3 with TRBJ2-2; D gene unclear. The length of the CDR3 is 14 residues. Trimming cost V 2 bases and J 4 bases, with 8 bases left between them. CDR1 is SGHTA and CDR2 is FQGTGA in the germline V gene. The CDR3 region is CASSLQAPTGELFF. Written as DNA, the CDR3 is TGTGCCAGCAGCTTACAGGCCCCCACCGGGGAGCTGTTTTTT.

The chain links TRBV3-1 (or the pseudogene TRBV3-2) to TRBJ2-7; 8 nucleotides line up with TRBD1. CDR1 LGHDT and CDR2 YNNKEL come from the germline V gene (reference sequence). V shed 8 bases and J 4 bases; nucleotides not matched to a gene: 13. This CDR3 comprises 15 residues. The CDR3 DNA reads TGTGCCAGCGGGTGGGGGCAGGGGGCAGATTACGAGCAGTACTTC. This codes for CASGWGQGADYEQYF.

DNA of the CDR3: TGTGCCAGCAGCGTAGGGACTAGCGGGGGTAGCACAGATACGCAGTATTTT. It encodes CASSVGTSGGSTDTQYF. V usage is TRBV9 and J usage is TRBJ2-3, with 13 bases aligning to TRBD2. Germline V gene lookup returns CDR1 SGDLS and CDR2 YYNGEE. This CDR3 spans 17 amino acids. J was trimmed by 0 bases and V by 0 bases; bases with no gene match: 1.

The rearrangement uses TRBV2 and TRBJ2-4; unclear D gene. The CDR3 has 12 residues. Per germline, CDR1 SNHLY and CDR2 FYNNEI. Trimming left V 8 bases short and J 8 bases short, with 13 bases between. The DNA of the CDR3 is TGTGCCAGCGGCCCGGAGATAGACATTCAGTACTTC. Amino acid sequence: CASGPEIDIQYF.

The V call is TRBV3-1 (or the pseudogene TRBV3-2), the J call TRBJ2-3; 9 nucleotides match TRBD1. V shed 0 bases, J shed 3 bases, and the junction held 4 bases outside the gene matches. The CDR3 totals 16 residues. Looked up from germline, CDR1 is LGHDT and CDR2 is YNNKEL (reference sequence). The CDR3, as DNA: TGTGCCAGCAGCCAAGATATCGGGACAGGGACAGATACGCAGTATTTT. Protein product: CASSQDIGTGTDTQYF.

The CDR3 reads CASSLLIGTASYEQYF. The CDR3 DNA is TGTGCCAGCAGTTTGCTGATCGGGACAGCGTCCTACGAGCAGTACTTC. The chain has TRBV6-5 and TRBJ2-7, with TRBD1 matching 7 bases. V lost 4 bases, J lost 1 base, and 10 bases stayed unmatched. The CDR3 length is 16 residues. Per germline, CDR1 MNHEY and CDR2 SVGAGI.

V usage is TRBV6-5 and J usage is TRBJ2-2; a weak D match, TRBD1 (5 bases). V was shortened by 2 bases and J by 7 bases, with 14 bases between the two germline ends. The length of the CDR3 is 15 residues. Germline values: CDR1 MNHEY, CDR2 SVGAGI. The CDR3 DNA follows: TGTGCCAGCAGTTACGTGGGGCCCACCGGCGGGGAGCTGTTTTTT. Translating it yields CASSYVGPTGGELFF.

V and J are TRBV4-2 and TRBJ2-1; D is undetermined. CDR1 and CDR2 (germline): LGHNA, YNFKEQ. Trimming removed 0 bases at V and 1 base at J, with 10 bases between. The CDR3 has 16 amino acids. The CDR3 here is CASSQDPQMSYNEQFF. CDR3 coding DNA: TGTGCCAGCAGCCAAGATCCGCAGATGTCCTACAATGAGCAGTTCTTC.

The V gene is TRBV20-1, the J gene TRBJ1-1, with 7 bases identical to TRBD1. CDR3 length equals 11 residues. Germline lookup yields CDR1 DFQATT and CDR2 SNEGSKA (reference sequence). V lost 7 bases to trimming and J lost 8 bases; unmatched junction nucleotides: 7. The CDR3 bases are TGCAGTGTCCCGGGACAGCTAGAAGCTTTCTTT. Translated: CSVPGQLEAFF.

This clone was observed a handful of times. The rearrangement joins TRBV7-9 to TRBJ1-5, with 7 bases identical to TRBD1. CDR3 length: 14 amino acids. The germline CDR1 and CDR2 sequences are SEHNR and FQNEAQ (reference sequence). The J segment lost 4 bases and the V segment lost 5 bases, leaving 5 bases of the junction unmatched. The CDR3 region is CASSEGQANQPQHF. The CDR3 coding sequence is TGTGCCAGCAGCGAAGGACAGGCTAATCAGCCCCAGCATTTT. The full variable domain, rest sourced from reference TRBV7-9 and TRBJ1-5, is DTGVSQNPRHKITKRGQNVTFRCDPISEHNRLYWYRQTLGQGPEFLTYFQNEAQLEKSRLLSDRFSAERPKGSFSTLEIQRTEQGDSAMYLCASSEGQANQPQHFGDGTRLSIL.

V and J are TRBV7-9 and TRBJ2-5, with a weak D call TRBD2 (6 bases). Between the trimmed V and J ends, which lost 6 bases and 2 bases, there was a span of 16 bases. The CDR3 consists of 15 residues. Germline V gene data show CDR1 as SEHNR and CDR2 as FQNEAQ (reference sequence). CDR3 sequence (DNA): TGTGCCAGCAGTCCCTCGGACGGACTACAAGAGACCCAGTACTTC. It encodes CASSPSDGLQETQYF. Full variable domain (missing parts from reference TRBV7-9 and TRBJ2-5): DTGVSQNPRHKITKRGQNVTFRCDPISEHNRLYWYRQTLGQGPEFLTYFQNEAQLEKSRLLSDRFSAERPKGSFSTLEIQRTEQGDSAMYLCASSPSDGLQETQYFGPGTRLLVL.

V is TRBV11-3 and J is TRBJ2-7; 10 bases are shared with TRBD2. The germline gives CDR1 SGHNT, CDR2 YENEEA. V shed 2 bases, J shed 4 bases, and the junction held 2 bases outside the gene matches. This CDR3 region has 14 residues. The CDR3 protein is CASSLPGLAYEQYF. The DNA for the CDR3 is TGTGCCAGCAGCTTACCGGGACTAGCGTACGAGCAGTACTTC. The variable domain in full, completed from reference TRBV11-3 and TRBJ2-7, reads EAGVVQSPRYKIIEKKQPVAFWCNPISGHNTLYWYLQNLGQGPELLIRYENEEAVDDSQLPKDRFSAERLKGVDSTLKIQPAELGDSAVYLCASSLPGLAYEQYFGPGTRLTVT.